The T cell receptor (beta chain) under discussion was sequenced for a study of blood T cell repertoires in COVID-19. On the study more broadly: Researchers got acute and convalescent COVID-19 samples from the United States, Italy and Spain.

The CDR3 runs 14 residues. V dropped 3 bases and J dropped 5 bases, with 8 bases sitting between them. CDR1 and CDR2 from the germline V gene are MDHEN and SYDVKM. This table comes from immunoSEQ multiplex PCR, and its TCRdb copy is limited to in-frame clones, with some not included. The repertoire holds about 140,000 clones, with about 86% as singletons. The sequenced sample consisted of peripheral blood. The sequence derives from a woman aged 55 to 70 with acute or convalescent COVID-19. The chain couples TRBV28 to TRBJ1-6, with D possibly TRBD1 on 5 matching bases. Written as DNA, the CDR3 is TGTGCCAGCAGTTTCGGACAAAATAATTCACCCCTCCACTTT. This sequence encodes CASSFGQNNSPLHF.